These 8 T cell receptor beta chains were all obtained from the same sample, sequenced in a study of blood T cell repertoires in COVID-19. Generated by immunoSEQ multiplex PCR, the TCRdb table keeps only in-frame clones and is missing some. The table lists about 500,000 clones, about 90% of them singletons. Material: PBMCs or T cells enriched from blood (not recorded which). Receptors were obtained from a young woman who had recovered from COVID-19.

The V and J genes are TRBV30 and TRBJ1-2; D unclear. The CDR3 is 14 amino acids. The germline gives CDR1 GTSNPN, CDR2 SVGIG (reference sequence). Trimming left V 3 bases short and J 7 bases short, with 18 bases between. CDR3 amino acids: CAWSGELANLGYTF. The CDR3 nucleotides read TGTGCCTGGAGCGGCGAGCTAGCCAACCTTGGCTACACCTTC.

CDR3 nucleotide sequence: TGCGCCAGCAGCTTCCTAAGCAGGGTGCAGGAGACCCAGTACTTC. Translated: CASSFLSRVQETQYF. V gene TRBV5-1 combines with J gene TRBJ2-5; D might be TRBD1 (5 bases). V was trimmed by 2 bases and J by 5 bases, leaving 16 bases between them. CDR3 size: 15 residues. Germline V gene data show CDR1 as SGHRS and CDR2 as YFSETQ.

The chain uses TRBV12-5 and TRBJ1-4, with D maybe TRBD1 (5 bases). Trimming removed 4 bases from V and 4 bases from J, with 10 bases in between. Per germline, CDR1 LGHNT and CDR2 FRNRAP. The CDR3 contains 14 residues. The chain's CDR3 is CASGWGLINEKLFF. Here the CDR3 DNA reads TGTGCTAGTGGTTGGGGACTGATTAATGAAAAACTGTTTTTT. The full variable domain, its missing parts supplied by reference TRBV12-5 and TRBJ1-4, is DARVTQTPRHKVTEMGQEVTMRCQPILGHNTVFWYRQTMMQGLELLAYFRNRAPLDDSGMPKDRFSAEMPDATLATLKIQPSEPRDSAVYFCASGWGLINEKLFFGSGTQLSVL.

V usage is TRBV30 and J usage is TRBJ1-1; weak D call: TRBD1 (6 bases). From germline, CDR1 is GTSNPN and CDR2 SVGIG (reference sequence). The CDR3 extends over 12 amino acids. Trimming removed 4 bases at V and 5 bases at J, with 11 bases between. The CDR3 region has the DNA TGTGCCTGGAATCAGGGGTGGACTGAAGCTTTCTTT. Translating it yields CAWNQGWTEAFF.

The chain uses TRBV28 and TRBJ2-7; D is perhaps TRBD2 (6 bases). The CDR3 loop spans 16 amino acids. V lost 4 bases and J lost 0, with 16 bases in between. Germline V CDR1 and CDR2: MDHEN, SYDVKM. The CDR3 sequence: CASSSPWRDPSYEQYF. The CDR3 DNA follows: TGTGCCAGCAGTTCCCCTTGGAGGGACCCCTCCTACGAGCAGTACTTC.

The chain combines TRBV9 with TRBJ2-5; 7 bases are shared with TRBD1. Germline loops: CDR1 SGDLS, CDR2 YYNGEE. The J segment lost 10 bases and the V segment lost 2 bases, leaving 14 bases of the junction unmatched. CDR3 length: 15 residues. The CDR3: CASSVRQGEDSLQYF. The CDR3 DNA is TGTGCCAGCAGCGTGAGACAGGGTGAAGACTCACTCCAGTACTTC.

V and J are TRBV7-3 and TRBJ2-7; D is perhaps TRBD1 (6 bases). Trimming stripped 1 base from V and 3 bases from J, with 13 bases between. CDR3 length: 15 residues. Germline V lookup: CDR1 SGHTA, CDR2 FQGTGA. The DNA of the CDR3 is TGTGCCAGCAGCTTAAAAGAGGGGGTGAGCTACGAGCAGTACTTC. Translation gives CASSLKEGVSYEQYF.

The rearrangement uses TRBV28 and TRBJ2-5; possible D gene TRBD2, 6 bases. From germline, CDR1 is MDHEN and CDR2 SYDVKM. With 5 bases removed from V and 8 bases from J, the gap between germline ends came to 15 bases. This CDR3 comprises 13 residues. CDR3 amino acids: CASSTDWGGTQYF. The CDR3 coding sequence is TGTGCCAGCAGTACAGACTGGGGAGGAACCCAGTACTTC.